Below, 8 T cell receptor beta chains from the same sample are listed, as sequenced in a study of metastatic and nonmetastatic thyroid tumors. None of the patients had undergone any treatment ahead of thyroid surgery. TCRdb re-analyzed the PCR reads through MiXCR. The table records approximately 50,000 clones, approximately 4.1% of them present only once. The sequenced material came from blood. Source of these receptors: a female donor with papillary thyroid cancer or a benign thyroid nodule (not recorded which). Some clones in this sample may be carry-over from other donors' samples.

The CDR3 DNA sequence: TGTGCCAGCAGTTTTACCGGGGCTGAAGCTTTCTTT. Its translation: CASSFTGAEAFF. The rearrangement uses TRBV27 and TRBJ1-1; D call uncertain. This CDR3 contains 12 residues. V lost 3 bases and J lost 6, with 8 bases in between. The germline gives CDR1 MNHEY, CDR2 SMNVEV (reference sequence).

The table lists this clone with a few counts. This chain uses TRBV11-2 with TRBJ1-1; perhaps TRBD1 as D (5 bases). Near its end, the DNA agrees better with TRBJ1-6, so the J call may be wrong. CDR3 length equals 12 residues. The V gene's germline CDR1 is SGHAT and CDR2 FQNNGV. Here the CDR3 DNA reads TGTGCCAGCAGCTTGAGCGGGGCTCCCCTCCACTTT. Translating it yields CASSLSGAPLHF.

This clone occurred many times. The chain recombines TRBV5-1 with TRBJ2-7; 7 bases match TRBD1. V was clipped by 4 bases and J by 5 bases; unmatched bases: 12. Germline V lookup: CDR1 SGHRS, CDR2 YFSETQ. The CDR3 covers 15 residues. The CDR3 is CASSPSTGQGHEQYF. CDR3 in DNA: TGCGCCAGCAGCCCATCGACAGGGCAGGGTCACGAGCAGTACTTC.

The sample holds many counts of this clone. The rearrangement uses TRBV2 and TRBJ2-7; 9 bases match TRBD2. V trimming: 7 bases; J trimming: 4 bases; junction bases outside the gene matches: 11. There are 15 residues in the CDR3. Per germline, CDR1 SNHLY and CDR2 FYNNEI. The CDR3 loop reads CASTLGLASVYEQYF. The CDR3 DNA follows: TGTGCCAGCACCCTGGGACTAGCTTCCGTTTACGAGCAGTACTTC.

The CDR3 nucleotides are TGTGCCAGCAGTTTATTAGGGTACACTGAAGCTTTCTTT. Residues: CASSLLGYTEAFF. This sequence joins TRBV27 and TRBJ1-1; unclear D gene. V was cut by 1 base and J by 3 bases, with 6 bases left in between. CDR1 and CDR2 (germline): MNHEY, SMNVEV (reference sequence). This CDR3 has 13 amino acids.

Only a few counts were recorded for this clone. This chain joins TRBV20-1 and TRBJ2-3; maybe TRBD1 (5 bases). V was cut by 0 bases and J by 1 base, with 8 bases left in between. The CDR3 spans 14 residues. Germline V gene sequence: CDR1 DFQATT, CDR2 SNEGSKA (reference sequence). CDR3 sequence reads: CSARDTTGTDTQYF. In nucleotides, the CDR3 is TGCAGTGCTAGAGATACGACAGGCACAGATACGCAGTATTTT.

This clone was detected ten times or more. Just one base apart from a much larger clone, this may be a read error. The conserved phenylalanine or tryptophan normally closing the CDR3 is absent here, so this likely arose from a read error. This chain links TRBV2 with TRBJ1-2; no clear D gene. V was trimmed by 11 bases and J by 8 bases, leaving 15 bases between them. Germline V gene sequence: CDR1 SNHLY, CDR2 FYNNEI. The CDR3 is 11 residues long. The CDR3 DNA follows: TGTGCCGGATACGGGGTGCGCGGCTACACCCTC. Encoded protein: CAGYGVRGYTL.

This clone occurred a few times. The V call is TRBV20-1, the J call TRBJ2-7; 10 bases line up with TRBD2. V gave up 1 base and J gave up 2 bases; unmatched junction bases: 11. CDR3 length equals 17 residues. Germline-derived CDR1 and CDR2 are DFQATT and SNEGSKA (reference sequence). CDR3 coding DNA: TGCAGTGCTAGAGGCGGTCTACCAGCGGGAGGGCCCTACGAGCAGTACTTC. Its translation is CSARGGLPAGGPYEQYF.